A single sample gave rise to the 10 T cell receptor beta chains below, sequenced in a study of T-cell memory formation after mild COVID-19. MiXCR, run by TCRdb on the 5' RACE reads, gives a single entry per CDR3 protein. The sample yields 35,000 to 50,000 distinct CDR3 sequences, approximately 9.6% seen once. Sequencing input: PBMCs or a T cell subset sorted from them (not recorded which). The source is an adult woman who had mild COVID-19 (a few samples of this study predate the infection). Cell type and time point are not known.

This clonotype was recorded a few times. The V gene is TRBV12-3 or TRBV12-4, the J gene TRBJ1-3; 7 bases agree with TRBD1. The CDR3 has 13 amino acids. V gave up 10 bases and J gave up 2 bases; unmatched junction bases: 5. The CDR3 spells CATQGGPGNTIYF. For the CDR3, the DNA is TGTGCCACCCAGGGGGGGCCTGGAAACACCATATATTTT.

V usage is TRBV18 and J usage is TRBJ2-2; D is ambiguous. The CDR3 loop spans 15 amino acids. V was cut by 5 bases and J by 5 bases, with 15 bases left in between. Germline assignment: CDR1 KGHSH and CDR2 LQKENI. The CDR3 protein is CASSTTVQRTGELFF. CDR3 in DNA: TGTGCCAGCTCAACTACAGTACAAAGAACCGGGGAGCTGTTTTTT.

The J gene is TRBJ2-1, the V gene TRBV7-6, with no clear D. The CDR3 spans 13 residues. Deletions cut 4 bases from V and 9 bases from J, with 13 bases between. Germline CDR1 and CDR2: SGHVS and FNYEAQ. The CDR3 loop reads CASSSVLVGEQFF. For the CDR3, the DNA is TGTGCCAGCAGCTCGGTCTTAGTTGGTGAGCAGTTCTTC.

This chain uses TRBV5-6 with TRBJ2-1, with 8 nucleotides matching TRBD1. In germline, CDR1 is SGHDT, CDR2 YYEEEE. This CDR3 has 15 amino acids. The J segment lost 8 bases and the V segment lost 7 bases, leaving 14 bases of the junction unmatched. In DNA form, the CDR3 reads TGTGCCAGCTGTAAAGTGGACAGGGATATGGATGAGCAGTTCTTC. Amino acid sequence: CASCKVDRDMDEQFF.

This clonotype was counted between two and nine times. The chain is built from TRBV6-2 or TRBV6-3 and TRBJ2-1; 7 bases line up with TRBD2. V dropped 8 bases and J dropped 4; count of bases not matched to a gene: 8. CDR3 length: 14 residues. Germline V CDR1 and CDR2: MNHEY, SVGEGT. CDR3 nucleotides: TGTGCCAGCCGTAGGGCTAGCGGTTACAATGAGCAGTTCTTC. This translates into CASRRASGYNEQFF.

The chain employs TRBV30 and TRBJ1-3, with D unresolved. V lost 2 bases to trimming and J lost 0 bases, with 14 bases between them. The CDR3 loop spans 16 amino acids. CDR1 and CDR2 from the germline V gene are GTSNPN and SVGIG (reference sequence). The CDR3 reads CAWSSQIPSSGNTIYF. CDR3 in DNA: TGTGCCTGGAGTTCACAGATACCCAGCTCTGGAAACACCATATATTTT.

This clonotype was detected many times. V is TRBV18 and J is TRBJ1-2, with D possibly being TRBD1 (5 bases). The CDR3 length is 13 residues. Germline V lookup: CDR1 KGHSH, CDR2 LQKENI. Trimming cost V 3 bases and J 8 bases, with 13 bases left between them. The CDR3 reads CASSPSDSRGYTF. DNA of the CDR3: TGTGCCAGCTCACCCAGCGACAGTCGGGGCTACACCTTC.

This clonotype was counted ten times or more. The CDR3 spells CAISEVLYEQYF. The CDR3 DNA reads TGTGCCATCAGTGAGGTCCTGTACGAGCAGTACTTC. The chain employs TRBV10-3 and TRBJ2-7; no definite D call. Germline V CDR1 and CDR2: ENHRY, SYGVKD. CDR3 size: 12 residues. V was shortened by 2 bases and J by 4 bases, with 6 bases between the two germline ends.

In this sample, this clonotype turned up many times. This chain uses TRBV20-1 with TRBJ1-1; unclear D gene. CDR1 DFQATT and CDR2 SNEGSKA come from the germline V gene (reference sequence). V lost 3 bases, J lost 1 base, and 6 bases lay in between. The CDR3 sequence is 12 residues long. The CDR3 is CSASVKNTEAFF. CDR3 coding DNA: TGCAGTGCTAGTGTCAAGAACACTGAAGCTTTCTTT.

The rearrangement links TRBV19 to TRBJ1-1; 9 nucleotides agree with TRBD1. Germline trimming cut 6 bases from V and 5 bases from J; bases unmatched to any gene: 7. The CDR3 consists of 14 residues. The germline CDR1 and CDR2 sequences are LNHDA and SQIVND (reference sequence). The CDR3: CASRGQGELTEAFF. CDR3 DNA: TGTGCCAGTAGGGGACAGGGCGAGTTGACTGAAGCTTTCTTT.